A selection of T cell receptor beta chains follows, all from one sample in a study of vaccination and CD4 T cells after COVID-19. These receptors' targets are unknown. TCRdb reprocessed the PCR reads with MiXCR, giving one entry per CDR3 protein. Of about 6,400 distinct CDR3 sequences listed, approximately 42% are singletons. Sequencing was done on a sample of CD4+ T cells from blood, cultured in vitro. The source is a human donor who had recovered from COVID-19. Both conserved end residues are part of each CDR3. The D gene is left open where the match is weak. Expanded clones get a size class; other rows say once, few or many, or leave the size out.

size: -; V: TRBV20-1; D: TRBD2; J: TRBJ2-7; DNA: TGCAGTGCTAGCGTAGGGACTAGCGTTACCTACGAGCAGTACTTC; CDR3: CSASVGTSVTYEQYF
size: -; V: TRBV7-6; D: TRBD2; J: TRBJ2-5; DNA: TGTGCCAGCAGCTTAAACCTAGCGGGCGAAGAGACCCAGTACTTC; CDR3: CASSLNLAGEETQYF
size: once; V: TRBV11-3; D: -; J: TRBJ2-1; DNA: TGTGCCAGCAGCCCCCAACGGCTCTCAGAGCAGTTCTTC; CDR3: CASSPQRLSEQFF
size: few; V: TRBV10-3; D: -; J: TRBJ2-1; DNA: TGTGCCATCAGTGAGTCGGGATTTGAGTACATCCAAGACAATGAGCAGTTCTTC; CDR3: CAISESGFEYIQDNEQFF
size: few; V: TRBV6-2/TRBV6-3; D: TRBD1; J: TRBJ1-2; DNA: TGTGCCAGCAGAGACCGGACAGGGGACTATGGCTACACCTTC; CDR3: CASRDRTGDYGYTF
size: -; V: TRBV6-1; D: TRBD2; J: TRBJ2-3; DNA: TGTGCCAGCAGTGAAGCAATACTAGCGGGGGTTACAGATACGCAGTATTTT; CDR3: CASSEAILAGVTDTQYF
size: -; V: TRBV20-1; D: TRBD1; J: TRBJ2-3; DNA: TGCAGTGCTAGAGATACGACAGGGGGCACAGATACGCAGTATTTT; CDR3: CSARDTTGGTDTQYF
size: -; V: TRBV9; D: -; J: TRBJ2-5; DNA: TGTGCCAGCAGCGTAGAACGAAACGGGCGACAGACCCAGTACTTC; CDR3: CASSVERNGRQTQYF
size: -; V: TRBV20-1; D: TRBD1; J: TRBJ2-2; DNA: TGCAGTGCTAGAGATTCGGATAGGACAGGGACCACCGGGGAGCTGTTTTTT; CDR3: CSARDSDRTGTTGELFF
size: -; V: TRBV7-9; D: -; J: TRBJ1-1; DNA: TGTGCCAGCAGCTCACAGGACGGATCAGAAGCTTTCTTT; CDR3: CASSSQDGSEAFF
size: -; V: TRBV7-9; D: -; J: TRBJ2-2; DNA: TGTGCCAGCAGCCTCACTAGTATGCCCGGGGAGCTGTTTTTT; CDR3: CASSLTSMPGELFF
size: -; V: TRBV7-8; D: TRBD1; J: TRBJ2-3; DNA: TGTGCCGGCAGCCGGGACAGGGGGCGAGGAGATACGCAGTATTTT; CDR3: CAGSRDRGRGDTQYF
size: -; V: TRBV15; D: -; J: TRBJ2-7; DNA: TGTGCCACCAGCAGAGATATAAGCTACGAGCAGTACTTC; CDR3: CATSRDISYEQYF
size: few; V: TRBV12-3/TRBV12-4; D: -; J: TRBJ2-1; DNA: TGTGCCAGCAGTTTAGCAGGATCCCCATCCTTCGCGTTCTTC; CDR3: CASSLAGSPSFAFF
size: once; V: TRBV7-2; D: -; J: TRBJ2-5; DNA: TGTGCCAGCAGCTTAGCGCGAGAGACCCAGTACTTC; CDR3: CASSLARETQYF
size: -; V: TRBV20-1; D: -; J: TRBJ2-7; DNA: TGCAGTGCTAGCAGGAGCTACGAGCAGTACTTC; CDR3: CSASRSYEQYF
size: -; V: TRBV20-1; D: TRBD2; J: TRBJ2-1; DNA: TGCAGTGCTAACGGACTAGCGGGGGATTCCTACAATGAGCAGTTCTTC; CDR3: CSANGLAGDSYNEQFF
size: -; V: TRBV11-2; D: -; J: TRBJ2-7; DNA: TGTGCCAGCAGCTTCGACATTTATTCCTACGAGCAGTACTTC; CDR3: CASSFDIYSYEQYF
size: few; V: TRBV20-1; D: -; J: TRBJ1-2; DNA: TGCAGTGCTACCCGTTCGTTCGGTTTTGGCTACACCTTC; CDR3: CSATRSFGFGYTF
size: few; V: TRBV7-3; D: -; J: TRBJ1-6; DNA: TGTGCCAGCAGCTTAACGAGTACGAGTAATTCACCCCTCCACTTT; CDR3: CASSLTSTSNSPLHF
size: few; V: TRBV6-5; D: -; J: TRBJ1-1; DNA: TGTGCCAGCAGTTACCGAGTCGGCGCGGGGAACACTGAAGCTTTCTTT; CDR3: CASSYRVGAGNTEAFF
size: -; V: TRBV5-1; D: -; J: TRBJ2-1; DNA: TGCGCCAGCAGCGTACAGGGACGGATCAATGAGCAGTTCTTC; CDR3: CASSVQGRINEQFF
size: -; V: TRBV7-2; D: -; J: TRBJ2-2; DNA: TGTGCCAGCAGCTTAGTTGGGGGTCGGAACACCGGGGAGCTGTTTTTT; CDR3: CASSLVGGRNTGELFF
size: once; V: TRBV30; D: -; J: TRBJ1-2; DNA: TGTGCCTGGACCTGGGGGGGGAGCTACACCTTC; CDR3: CAWTWGGSYTF
size: once; V: TRBV7-9; D: -; J: TRBJ2-5; DNA: TGCGCCAGCAGTCGGGTGGGGGAGACCCAGTACTTC; CDR3: CASSRVGETQYF
size: -; V: TRBV20-1; D: -; J: TRBJ2-3; DNA: TGCAGTGCTAGAAAGAGTGAGGCCACGGGGAGGGATACGCAGTATTTT; CDR3: CSARKSEATGRDTQYF
size: -; V: TRBV2; D: -; J: TRBJ2-5; DNA: TGTGCCAGCAGACGGGGCAGACAAGAGACCCAGTACTTC; CDR3: CASRRGRQETQYF
size: few; V: TRBV6-5; D: -; J: TRBJ2-6; DNA: TGTGCCAGCAGTTACAGTTGGGAGTCTGGGGCCAACGTCCTGACTTTC; CDR3: CASSYSWESGANVLTF
size: -; V: TRBV24-1; D: TRBD1; J: TRBJ2-2; DNA: TGTGCCACCAGTGTATCAGGGGGCTTCACCGGGGAGCCGTTTTTT; CDR3: CATSVSGGFTGEPFF
size: few; V: TRBV7-9; D: -; J: TRBJ1-1; DNA: TGTGCCACCATTGCCCAAGCGAACACTGAAGCTTTCTTT; CDR3: CATIAQANTEAFF
size: -; V: TRBV2; D: -; J: TRBJ2-3; DNA: TGTGCCGGCTCTTTGGGACTGAGTATTGTCACAGATACGCAGTATTTT; CDR3: CAGSLGLSIVTDTQYF
size: -; V: TRBV5-8; D: -; J: TRBJ1-5; DNA: TGTGCCAGCAGCTTTCCCGCGGGGAATCAGCCCCAGCATTTT; CDR3: CASSFPAGNQPQHF
size: few; V: TRBV19; D: -; J: TRBJ1-5; DNA: TGTGCCAGTAGTACCCCACGTTGGAGCAATCAGCCCCAGCATTTT; CDR3: CASSTPRWSNQPQHF
size: -; V: TRBV6-1; D: -; J: TRBJ1-5; DNA: TGTGCCAGCAGGAGAAACCGGGACAACAATCAGCCCCAGCATTTT; CDR3: CASRRNRDNNQPQHF
size: -; V: TRBV20-1; D: -; J: TRBJ2-3; DNA: TGCAGTGCTATGGGAGGCTACACAGATACGCAGTATTTT; CDR3: CSAMGGYTDTQYF
size: medium-sized; V: TRBV2; D: -; J: TRBJ1-2; DNA: TGTGCCAGCAGTGAAGAGTCAGTTTTCTATGGCTACACCTTC; CDR3: CASSEESVFYGYTF
size: -; V: TRBV5-1; D: -; J: TRBJ2-3; DNA: TGCGCCAGCAGCTTGCTCAACCCCACAGATACGCAGTATTTT; CDR3: CASSLLNPTDTQYF
size: -; V: TRBV7-2; D: -; J: TRBJ2-6; DNA: TGTGCCAGCAGCTTGAGGGTTCTCTCTGGGGCCAACGTCCTGACTTTC; CDR3: CASSLRVLSGANVLTF
size: -; V: TRBV30; D: TRBD1; J: TRBJ1-1; DNA: TGTGCCTGGACAGGGGGGAGGTACACTGAAGCTTTCTTT; CDR3: CAWTGGRYTEAFF
size: -; V: TRBV20-1; D: TRBD2; J: TRBJ2-3; DNA: TGCAGTGCCGGGACTAGCGGGAGGCCCAGTAGCACAGATACGCAGTATTTT; CDR3: CSAGTSGRPSSTDTQYF
size: -; V: TRBV5-8; D: -; J: TRBJ2-1; DNA: TGTGCCAGCAGCTTGGTTAGGCAACAGTTCTTC; CDR3: CASSLVRQQFF
size: -; V: TRBV6-5; D: TRBD1; J: TRBJ1-2; DNA: TGTGCCAGCAGTTACTCGATTGGGACAGGGTTAGATGGCTACACCTTC; CDR3: CASSYSIGTGLDGYTF
size: few; V: TRBV27; D: -; J: TRBJ1-1; DNA: TGTGCCAGCAGTTTCTCTATCGATGGAGGACGGAACACTGAAGCTTTCTTT; CDR3: CASSFSIDGGRNTEAFF
size: -; V: TRBV5-8; D: TRBD2; J: TRBJ2-3; DNA: TGTGCCAGCAGCTTCCCCGGGGGGGCGAGAATAGATACGCAGTATTTT; CDR3: CASSFPGGARIDTQYF